One and the same sample provided the 12 T cell receptor beta chains below, sequenced in a study of blood T cell repertoires in COVID-19. This table comes from immunoSEQ multiplex PCR, and its TCRdb copy is limited to in-frame clones, with some not included. Of fewer than 250,000 clones in the sample, 65% to 80% are singletons; the top ten hold over 10%. The sequenced sample was peripheral blood. The receptors were gathered from a woman aged 45-60 years with acute or convalescent COVID-19.

CDR3 DNA: TGTGCCAGCAGCCAACGTAGCTCCTACGAGCAGTACTTC. Protein: CASSQRSSYEQYF. The chain employs TRBV4-2 and TRBJ2-7; no definite D call. Germline-derived CDR1 and CDR2 are LGHNA and YNFKEQ. CDR3 length: 13 amino acids. Trimming stripped 2 bases from V and 0 bases from J, with 5 bases between.

V is TRBV5-1 and J is TRBJ1-6, with D unclear. Germline CDR1 and CDR2: SGHRS and YFSETQ. The CDR3 has 14 amino acids. The V and J ends lost 0 bases and 8 bases respectively, with 9 bases between them. The CDR3 protein is CASSLGQDYSPLHF. In DNA, the CDR3 is TGCGCCAGCAGCTTGGGACAAGATTATTCACCCCTCCACTTT.

The chain joins TRBV19 to TRBJ2-1; 10 nucleotides match TRBD2. V lost 4 bases and J lost 0; bases outside the gene matches: 3. There are 16 residues in the CDR3. Germline CDR1 is LNHDA and CDR2 is SQIVND (reference sequence). Here the CDR3 reads CASSTASGSSYNEQFF. CDR3 in DNA: TGTGCCAGTAGTACCGCTAGCGGGAGCTCCTACAATGAGCAGTTCTTC.

The V gene is TRBV30, the J gene TRBJ2-3; D may be TRBD1 (6 bases). Germline V gives CDR1 GTSNPN, CDR2 SVGIG (reference sequence). The CDR3 runs 13 residues. V shed 1 base and J shed 2 bases, with 7 bases lying between them. This CDR3 reads CAWSGGPTDTQYF. The CDR3 DNA is TGTGCCTGGAGTGGGGGGCCCACAGATACGCAGTATTTT.

J is TRBJ2-7 and V is TRBV7-2; 8 nucleotides align to TRBD2. Germline lookup yields CDR1 SGHTA and CDR2 FQGNSA. The trim removed 5 bases at V and 0 bases at J, leaving 9 bases unmatched. The CDR3 contains 16 residues. In DNA, the CDR3 is TGTGCCAGCAGCCCCCGGGGGGGCCGAAGCTCCTACGAGCAGTACTTC. This sequence encodes CASSPRGGRSSYEQYF.

The chain employs TRBV19 and TRBJ2-7; TRBD2 agrees at 10 bases. The V segment lost 3 bases and the J segment 3 bases; nucleotides outside the gene matches: 5. The CDR3 spans 15 residues. In germline, CDR1 is LNHDA, CDR2 SQIVND (reference sequence). This CDR3 reads CASSIRLAGVYEQYF. In nucleotides, the CDR3 is TGTGCCAGTAGTATTCGGCTAGCGGGAGTCTACGAGCAGTACTTC.

The rearrangement joins TRBV5-1 to TRBJ2-1; 7 bases are shared with TRBD1. Germline V gives CDR1 SGHRS, CDR2 YFSETQ. Trimming took 3 bases from V and 2 from J; bases not matched to a gene: 5. The CDR3 extends over 15 amino acids. DNA for the CDR3: TGCGCCAGCAGCTCAACGACAGGGACCTACAATGAGCAGTTCTTC. Amino acids: CASSSTTGTYNEQFF.

The chain has TRBV2 and TRBJ2-3; 7 bases match TRBD1. Germline CDR1 is SNHLY and CDR2 is FYNNEI. J gave up 5 bases and V 7 bases, and 9 bases lay outside the gene matches. The CDR3 is 14 residues long. CDR3 loop: CASNRQGSGDTQYF. The CDR3 DNA follows: TGTGCCAGCAACCGACAGGGTTCGGGAGATACGCAGTATTTT.

V is TRBV9 and J is TRBJ2-1, with D possibly matching TRBD2 (6 bases). Germline-derived CDR1 and CDR2 are SGDLS and YYNGEE. V lost 0 bases to trimming and J lost 5 bases, with 9 bases between them. The CDR3 consists of 14 residues. The CDR3 protein is CASSVAGVNNEQFF. CDR3 nucleotide sequence: TGTGCCAGCAGCGTAGCGGGAGTGAACAATGAGCAGTTCTTC.

This clone came up once. The chain combines TRBV5-6 with TRBJ2-7, with D possibly matching TRBD1 (6 bases). Germline V gene sequence: CDR1 SGHDT, CDR2 YYEEEE. Trimming pared 7 bases from V and 3 bases from J, leaving 11 bases between. This CDR3 contains 12 residues. The CDR3 region is CASGDNFYEQYF. The CDR3 coding sequence is TGTGCCAGCGGGGACAATTTCTACGAGCAGTACTTC.

The V and J genes are TRBV15 and TRBJ1-1; D gene unclear. There are 15 residues in the CDR3. Between the trimmed V and J ends, which lost 0 bases and 2 bases, there was a span of 10 bases. Looked up from germline, CDR1 is LNHNV and CDR2 is YYDKDF (reference sequence). The CDR3, as DNA: TGTGCCACCAGCAGAGAGAGTGCGGGAAACACTGAAGCTTTCTTT. This gives the protein CATSRESAGNTEAFF.

The rearrangement uses TRBV11-2 and TRBJ1-2; 7 bases map to TRBD1. The V and J ends lost 5 bases and 7 bases, in that order; junction bases with no gene match: 7. The CDR3 sequence is 13 residues long. Germline V gives CDR1 SGHAT, CDR2 FQNNGV. CDR3: CASSPRQGSGYTF. The CDR3 DNA reads TGTGCCAGCAGCCCCCGACAGGGTTCTGGCTACACCTTC.